This T cell receptor (beta chain) was profiled in a study of T cells after yellow fever vaccination. Study observations and caveats: The booster saw the reappearance of most primary-vaccination clones (approximately 96% CD4, 80% to 90% CD8).

This clonotype was picked up many times. The antigen is unknown. The TCR cDNA carried a universal primer site and UMIs from 5'RACE template switching. TCRdb reprocessed the 5' RACE reads via MiXCR and lists one record per CDR3 protein. This sample has 110,000 or so distinct CDR3 sequences, with 5.5% to 8% found just once. The source is a man aged 18 to 35 who received the YFV17D yellow fever vaccine. Sequencing used CD4+ T cells sorted from PBMCs, obtained approximately 40 days after the first yellow fever vaccination.

This CDR3 reads CASGWTVTYEQYF. DNA of the CDR3: TGTGCCAGCGGCTGGACCGTGACCTACGAGCAGTACTTC. This chain links TRBV6-2 or TRBV6-3 with TRBJ2-7; D is unclear. Germline V CDR1 and CDR2: MNHEY, SVGEGT. The CDR3 runs 13 residues. Between the trimmed V and J ends, which lost 8 bases and 2 bases, there was a span of 13 bases.